The 29 T cell receptor beta chains below all came from one sample that was sequenced in a study of T cell changes during pregnancy in multiple sclerosis. Profiling relied on immunoSEQ multiplex PCR, and the TCRdb table lists in-frame clones only, not all of them. Of 85,000 to 100,000 clones listed, 85% to 95% are singletons. The material was peripheral blood, obtained after pregnancy. Every receptor here comes from a female donor with multiple sclerosis, enrolled in a pregnancy study.

The chain employs TRBV7-8 and TRBJ1-3, with D unresolved. Germline V gene lookup returns CDR1 SGHVS and CDR2 FQNEAQ. Deletions cut 6 bases from V and 2 bases from J, with 14 bases between. This CDR3 has 15 amino acids. CDR3 DNA: TGTGCCAGCAGAAACCCCTGGAGCACTGGAAACACCATATATTTT. Translation: CASRNPWSTGNTIYF.

The chain joins TRBV11-2 to TRBJ1-2; D is perhaps TRBD1 (6 bases). The CDR3 has 13 residues. V shed 3 bases and J shed 7 bases, with 12 bases lying between them. Germline CDR1 SGHAT, CDR2 FQNNGV. The CDR3 here is CASSFPGVGGYTF. The CDR3 DNA is TGTGCCAGCAGCTTCCCAGGGGTGGGTGGCTACACCTTC. Full variable domain (missing parts from reference TRBV11-2 and TRBJ1-2): EAGVAQSPRYKIIEKRQSVAFWCNPISGHATLYWYQQILGQGPKLLIQFQNNGVVDDSQLPKDRFSAERLKGVDSTLKIQPAKLEDSAVYLCASSFPGVGGYTFGSGTRLTVV.

This rearrangement joins TRBV14 to TRBJ2-7; possible D gene TRBD1, 5 bases. Germline lookup yields CDR1 SGHDN and CDR2 FVKESK. V dropped 1 base and J dropped 3 bases, with 28 bases sitting between them. The CDR3 runs 20 residues. CDR3 DNA sequence: TGTGCCAGCAGCCAAGTATCCTATAGGGGAACGAAGGGAAAGGACTACGAGCAGTACTTC. Translated, it gives CASSQVSYRGTKGKDYEQYF.

The rearrangement links TRBV10-2 to TRBJ1-1, with D possibly TRBD1 on 5 matching bases. Germline V gene data show CDR1 as WSHSY and CDR2 as SAAADI. The CDR3 runs 12 residues. Trimming removed 7 bases from V and 5 bases from J, with 11 bases in between. The CDR3 here is CASKTRETEAFF. The CDR3 DNA is TGCGCCAGCAAGACCAGGGAAACTGAAGCTTTCTTT.

The chain has TRBV11-2 and TRBJ2-5; D remains ambiguous. Germline lookup yields CDR1 SGHAT and CDR2 FQNNGV. The V end lost 5 bases, the J end lost 4 bases, and 11 bases lay between the germline ends. The CDR3 sequence is 13 residues long. The CDR3 is CASSLLSRETQYF. Written as DNA, the CDR3 is TGTGCCAGCAGCCTCCTGTCCAGAGAGACCCAGTACTTC.

In DNA form, the CDR3 reads TGCGCCAGCAGCTTTAGCGGGGACGGGCCTAATGAGCAGTTCTTC. This translates into CASSFSGDGPNEQFF. The chain recombines TRBV5-1 with TRBJ2-1; 8 nucleotides align to TRBD2. Germline CDR1 SGHRS, CDR2 YFSETQ. The junction had 8 bases not matched to a gene; V was cut back by 2 bases and J by 7 bases. CDR3 length: 15 amino acids.

As to this clone: Other DNA sequences in this specimen translate into the identical CDR3. This chain uses TRBV5-1 with TRBJ1-4; 7 nucleotides line up with TRBD1. V shed 4 bases and J 8 bases; nucleotides not matched to a gene: 8. CDR3 size: 14 residues. CDR1 and CDR2 from the germline V gene are SGHRS and YFSETQ. The CDR3: CASSPTGVNEKLFF. CDR3 in DNA: TGCGCCAGCAGCCCTACAGGGGTAAACGAAAAACTGTTTTTT. Complete variable domain (other parts from reference TRBV5-1 and TRBJ1-4): KAGVTQTPRYLIKTRGQQVTLSCSPISGHRSVSWYQQTPGQGLQFLFEYFSETQRNKGNFPGRFSGRQFSNSRSEMNVSTLELGDSALYLCASSPTGVNEKLFFGSGTQLSVL.

This clone was seen once. V usage is TRBV18 and J usage is TRBJ1-1, with TRBD1 matching over 9 bases. Germline CDR1 KGHSH, CDR2 LQKENI. V dropped 4 bases and J dropped 14; count of bases not matched to a gene: 20. The CDR3 sequence is 16 residues long. CDR3 sequence reads: CASSLSQGPTGGEWFF. Here the CDR3 DNA reads TGTGCCAGCTCACTCTCCCAGGGGCCAACAGGGGGCGAGTGGTTCTTT. Supplemented by reference TRBV18 and TRBJ1-1, the full variable domain reads NAGVMQNPRHLVRRRGQEARLRCSPMKGHSHVYWYRQLPEEGLKFMVYLQKENIIDESGMPKERFSAEFPKEGPSILRIQQVVRGDSAAYFCASSLSQGPTGGEWFFGQGTRLTVV.

The V gene is TRBV19, the J gene TRBJ1-2; 7 bases are a match to TRBD1. The germline CDR1 and CDR2 sequences are LNHDA and SQIVND (reference sequence). The CDR3 sequence is 14 residues long. V shed 6 bases, J shed 5 bases, and the junction held 9 bases outside the gene matches. In DNA, the CDR3 is TGTGCCAGTAGCGGGACAGAATCTACATATGGCTACACCTTC. It encodes CASSGTESTYGYTF. The variable domain in full, with the rest retrieved from reference TRBV19 and TRBJ1-2, is DGGITQSPKYLFRKEGQNVTLSCEQNLNHDAMYWYRQDPGQGLRLIYYSQIVNDFQKGDIAEGYSVSREKKESFPLTVTSAQKNPTAFYLCASSGTESTYGYTFGSGTRLTVV.

This clone was detected only once. The chain employs TRBV11-2 and TRBJ2-1, with TRBD1 identical over 7 bases. Per the germline V gene, CDR1 is SGHAT and CDR2 is FQNNGV. The length of the CDR3 is 13 residues. V lost 1 base and J lost 6; bases outside the gene matches: 0. Here the CDR3 reads CASSLAGGNEQFF. In nucleotides, the CDR3 is TGTGCCAGCAGCTTAGCAGGGGGCAATGAGCAGTTCTTC.

V usage is TRBV10-3 and J usage is TRBJ2-3; D ambiguous. Per the germline V gene, CDR1 is ENHRY and CDR2 is SYGVKD. Trimming pared 0 bases from V and 1 base from J, leaving 5 bases between. This CDR3 spans 14 amino acids. The DNA for the CDR3 is TGTGCCATCAGTGAGTCGACTGGCACAGATACGCAGTATTTT. Translated: CAISESTGTDTQYF.

The chain couples TRBV11-1 to TRBJ2-7; 9 bases match TRBD2. Germline loops: CDR1 SGHAT, CDR2 FQDESV (reference sequence). Losses at the gene ends were 1 base for V and 1 base for J; bases not matched to a gene: 5. This CDR3 spans 16 amino acids. As DNA, the CDR3 is TGTGCCAGCAGCTTAGGAGGGACTAGCCGGTCCTACGAGCAGTACTTC. Amino acids: CASSLGGTSRSYEQYF.

This chain uses TRBV11-2 with TRBJ2-1; maybe TRBD1 (6 bases). Trimming took 1 base from V and 4 from J, leaving 11 bases between them. This CDR3 has 15 residues. Per the germline V gene, CDR1 is SGHAT and CDR2 is FQNNGV. The CDR3 sequence is CASSLGGLLYNEQFF. The CDR3, as DNA: TGTGCCAGCAGCTTAGGGGGGCTTCTTTACAATGAGCAGTTCTTC. Filled out from reference TRBV11-2 and TRBJ2-1, the complete variable domain reads EAGVAQSPRYKIIEKRQSVAFWCNPISGHATLYWYQQILGQGPKLLIQFQNNGVVDDSQLPKDRFSAERLKGVDSTLKIQPAKLEDSAVYLCASSLGGLLYNEQFFGPGTRLTVL.

V is TRBV28 and J is TRBJ2-7; 13 nucleotides line up with TRBD2. Looked up from germline, CDR1 is MDHEN and CDR2 is SYDVKM. The V segment lost 0 bases and the J segment 5 bases; nucleotides outside the gene matches: 1. CDR3 length: 15 amino acids. The CDR3 loop reads CASSLWTSGRNEQYF. The CDR3 DNA sequence: TGTGCCAGCAGTTTATGGACTAGCGGGAGGAACGAGCAGTACTTC.

J is TRBJ2-7 and V is TRBV12-5, with D perhaps TRBD1 (5 bases). The CDR3 is made up of 12 amino acids. The V gene lost 6 bases and the J gene lost 0 bases, with 6 bases spanning the gap. The V gene's germline CDR1 is LGHNT and CDR2 FRNRAP. In nucleotides, the CDR3 is TGTGCTAGTGGACAGGACTCCTACGAGCAGTACTTC. It encodes CASGQDSYEQYF.

The genes are TRBV10-3 and TRBJ2-5; TRBD1 agrees at 11 bases. The trim removed 6 bases at V and 4 bases at J, leaving 4 bases unmatched. Germline V gene sequence: CDR1 ENHRY, CDR2 SYGVKD. The CDR3 extends over 14 amino acids. The CDR3 is CAIREGQGAETQYF. The CDR3 DNA reads as TGTGCCATCAGGGAAGGACAGGGGGCAGAGACCCAGTACTTC.

The chain uses TRBV6-6 and TRBJ1-1; 7 bases agree with TRBD1. V lost 7 bases, J lost 4 bases, and 6 bases stayed unmatched. From germline, CDR1 is MNHNY and CDR2 SVGAGI (reference sequence). The CDR3 runs 13 residues. This chain's CDR3 is CASKPRGTTEAFF. DNA of the CDR3: TGTGCCAGCAAGCCCAGGGGGACCACTGAAGCTTTCTTT.

The chain employs TRBV11-2 and TRBJ1-1; 9 nucleotides match TRBD1. The ends lost 1 base at V and 5 bases at J; junction bases unmatched: 5. The CDR3 is 15 amino acids. CDR1 is SGHAT and CDR2 is FQNNGV in the germline V gene. The CDR3 DNA reads as TGTGCCAGCAGCTTAGCGGGACAGGGAAGGACTGAAGCTTTCTTT. It codes for CASSLAGQGRTEAFF.

This clone was detected only once. The rearrangement joins TRBV7-2 to TRBJ2-7; maybe TRBD1 (6 bases). The CDR3 length is 18 residues. CDR1 is SGHTA and CDR2 is FQGNSA in the germline V gene. V shed 5 bases and J shed 1 base, with 24 bases lying between them. This chain's CDR3 is CASSRPFVRGVRSYEQYF. Written as DNA, the CDR3 is TGTGCCAGCAGCCGACCTTTCGTCAGGGGAGTAAGGTCCTACGAGCAGTACTTC.

This chain joins TRBV7-6 and TRBJ1-4, with a weak D call TRBD1 (5 bases). The CDR3 loop spans 16 amino acids. V was pared by 1 base and J by 7 bases, with 16 bases between. CDR1 and CDR2 from the germline V gene are SGHVS and FNYEAQ. In nucleotides, the CDR3 is TGTGCCAGCAGCTTAGTCATTCCAGGGCTGGGTGAAAAACTGTTTTTT. Translated, it gives CASSLVIPGLGEKLFF. The complete variable domain, with remaining parts taken from reference TRBV7-6 and TRBJ1-4, reads GAGVSQSPRYKVTKRGQDVALRCDPISGHVSLYWYRQALGQGPEFLTYFNYEAQQDKSGLPNDRFSAERPEGSISTLTIQRTEQRDSAMYRCASSLVIPGLGEKLFFGSGTQLSVL.

The V gene is TRBV4-3, the J gene TRBJ2-7; weak D call: TRBD2 (7 bases). Germline CDR1 LGHNA, CDR2 YSLEER. Trimming left V 3 bases short and J 5 bases short, with 23 bases between. CDR3 size: 17 residues. CDR3 coding DNA: TGCGCCAGCAGCCAGAGGGGGGCGCGGGGGAAGTGGCACGAGCAGTACTTC. Translated, it gives CASSQRGARGKWHEQYF.

V gene TRBV19 combines with J gene TRBJ1-2; 8 positions agree with TRBD1. Germline V gene lookup returns CDR1 LNHDA and CDR2 SQIVND (reference sequence). There are 16 residues in the CDR3. The V gene end was trimmed by 1 base and the J gene end by 5 bases; junction bases not matched to a gene: 9. In nucleotides, the CDR3 is TGTGCCAGTAGTATAGTTGGGTCGGGACAGGAGTATGGCTACACCTTC. It codes for CASSIVGSGQEYGYTF.

The chain recombines TRBV5-1 with TRBJ2-1; 10 positions agree with TRBD2. CDR3 length equals 15 residues. V lost 0 bases to trimming and J lost 6 bases; unmatched junction nucleotides: 3. CDR1 is SGHRS and CDR2 is YFSETQ in the germline V gene. CDR3 in DNA: TGCGCCAGCAGCTTGGGGACTAGCGGATCCAATGAGCAGTTCTTC. This sequence encodes CASSLGTSGSNEQFF. Drawing the rest from reference TRBV5-1 and TRBJ2-1, the complete variable domain is KAGVTQTPRYLIKTRGQQVTLSCSPISGHRSVSWYQQTPGQGLQFLFEYFSETQRNKGNFPGRFSGRQFSNSRSEMNVSTLELGDSALYLCASSLGTSGSNEQFFGPGTRLTVL.

This clone was found once. The chain combines TRBV7-8 with TRBJ1-2; the D gene is possibly TRBD1 (5 bases). Trimming left V 3 bases short and J 3 bases short, with 20 bases between. This CDR3 is built from 17 residues. Germline V lookup: CDR1 SGHVS, CDR2 FQNEAQ. The CDR3 region is CASSFGGDVGMHYGYTF. The CDR3 nucleotides are TGTGCCAGCAGCTTCGGGGGGGATGTGGGAATGCACTATGGCTACACCTTC. Complete variable domain (other parts from reference TRBV7-8 and TRBJ1-2): GAGVSQSPRYKVAKRGQDVALRCDPISGHVSLFWYQQALGQGPEFLTYFQNEAQLDKSGLPSDRFFAERPEGSVSTLKIQRTQQEDSAVYLCASSFGGDVGMHYGYTFGSGTRLTVV.

The gene calls are TRBV5-4 and TRBJ2-7; TRBD2 aligns across 7 bases. The germline CDR1 and CDR2 sequences are SGHNT and YYREEE (reference sequence). There are 15 residues in the CDR3. J gave up 3 bases and V 3 bases, and 9 bases lay outside the gene matches. The CDR3 DNA is TGTGCCAGCAGCTCAAAGCGGGAAACCTTCTACGAGCAGTACTTC. It is translated as CASSSKRETFYEQYF.

The chain is built from TRBV18 and TRBJ2-3, with D perhaps TRBD2 (6 bases). This CDR3 has 15 residues. Germline V CDR1 and CDR2: KGHSH, LQKENI. V lost 2 bases to trimming and J lost 6 bases, with 15 bases between them. The CDR3 reads CASSPVGGVMDTQYF. CDR3 nucleotide sequence: TGTGCCAGCTCACCAGTGGGAGGAGTAATGGATACGCAGTATTTT.

This chain connects TRBV5-6 to TRBJ1-2, with D maybe TRBD1 (5 bases). The germline CDR1 and CDR2 sequences are SGHDT and YYEEEE. This CDR3 has 17 amino acids. Trimming left V 0 bases short and J 0 bases short, with 15 bases between. CDR3 residues: CASSLEAVGGTNYGYTF. The CDR3 DNA follows: TGTGCCAGCAGCTTGGAAGCGGTGGGGGGAACTAACTATGGCTACACCTTC.

The V and J genes are TRBV7-9 and TRBJ1-6; 8 bases fit TRBD1. The length of the CDR3 is 14 residues. V lost 8 bases, J lost 9 bases, and 9 bases stayed unmatched. Germline V CDR1 and CDR2: SEHNR, FQNEAQ (reference sequence). CDR3 region: CASQGAGKISPLHF. In DNA, the CDR3 is TGTGCCAGCCAGGGGGCAGGGAAGATTTCACCCCTCCACTTT.

The rearrangement joins TRBV28 to TRBJ2-7; unclear D gene. V gave up 3 bases and J gave up 6 bases, with 3 bases separating them. CDR1 is MDHEN and CDR2 is SYDVKM in the germline V gene. CDR3 length equals 10 residues. This CDR3 is CASSFREQYF. As DNA, the CDR3 is TGTGCCAGCAGTTTCCGCGAGCAGTACTTC.